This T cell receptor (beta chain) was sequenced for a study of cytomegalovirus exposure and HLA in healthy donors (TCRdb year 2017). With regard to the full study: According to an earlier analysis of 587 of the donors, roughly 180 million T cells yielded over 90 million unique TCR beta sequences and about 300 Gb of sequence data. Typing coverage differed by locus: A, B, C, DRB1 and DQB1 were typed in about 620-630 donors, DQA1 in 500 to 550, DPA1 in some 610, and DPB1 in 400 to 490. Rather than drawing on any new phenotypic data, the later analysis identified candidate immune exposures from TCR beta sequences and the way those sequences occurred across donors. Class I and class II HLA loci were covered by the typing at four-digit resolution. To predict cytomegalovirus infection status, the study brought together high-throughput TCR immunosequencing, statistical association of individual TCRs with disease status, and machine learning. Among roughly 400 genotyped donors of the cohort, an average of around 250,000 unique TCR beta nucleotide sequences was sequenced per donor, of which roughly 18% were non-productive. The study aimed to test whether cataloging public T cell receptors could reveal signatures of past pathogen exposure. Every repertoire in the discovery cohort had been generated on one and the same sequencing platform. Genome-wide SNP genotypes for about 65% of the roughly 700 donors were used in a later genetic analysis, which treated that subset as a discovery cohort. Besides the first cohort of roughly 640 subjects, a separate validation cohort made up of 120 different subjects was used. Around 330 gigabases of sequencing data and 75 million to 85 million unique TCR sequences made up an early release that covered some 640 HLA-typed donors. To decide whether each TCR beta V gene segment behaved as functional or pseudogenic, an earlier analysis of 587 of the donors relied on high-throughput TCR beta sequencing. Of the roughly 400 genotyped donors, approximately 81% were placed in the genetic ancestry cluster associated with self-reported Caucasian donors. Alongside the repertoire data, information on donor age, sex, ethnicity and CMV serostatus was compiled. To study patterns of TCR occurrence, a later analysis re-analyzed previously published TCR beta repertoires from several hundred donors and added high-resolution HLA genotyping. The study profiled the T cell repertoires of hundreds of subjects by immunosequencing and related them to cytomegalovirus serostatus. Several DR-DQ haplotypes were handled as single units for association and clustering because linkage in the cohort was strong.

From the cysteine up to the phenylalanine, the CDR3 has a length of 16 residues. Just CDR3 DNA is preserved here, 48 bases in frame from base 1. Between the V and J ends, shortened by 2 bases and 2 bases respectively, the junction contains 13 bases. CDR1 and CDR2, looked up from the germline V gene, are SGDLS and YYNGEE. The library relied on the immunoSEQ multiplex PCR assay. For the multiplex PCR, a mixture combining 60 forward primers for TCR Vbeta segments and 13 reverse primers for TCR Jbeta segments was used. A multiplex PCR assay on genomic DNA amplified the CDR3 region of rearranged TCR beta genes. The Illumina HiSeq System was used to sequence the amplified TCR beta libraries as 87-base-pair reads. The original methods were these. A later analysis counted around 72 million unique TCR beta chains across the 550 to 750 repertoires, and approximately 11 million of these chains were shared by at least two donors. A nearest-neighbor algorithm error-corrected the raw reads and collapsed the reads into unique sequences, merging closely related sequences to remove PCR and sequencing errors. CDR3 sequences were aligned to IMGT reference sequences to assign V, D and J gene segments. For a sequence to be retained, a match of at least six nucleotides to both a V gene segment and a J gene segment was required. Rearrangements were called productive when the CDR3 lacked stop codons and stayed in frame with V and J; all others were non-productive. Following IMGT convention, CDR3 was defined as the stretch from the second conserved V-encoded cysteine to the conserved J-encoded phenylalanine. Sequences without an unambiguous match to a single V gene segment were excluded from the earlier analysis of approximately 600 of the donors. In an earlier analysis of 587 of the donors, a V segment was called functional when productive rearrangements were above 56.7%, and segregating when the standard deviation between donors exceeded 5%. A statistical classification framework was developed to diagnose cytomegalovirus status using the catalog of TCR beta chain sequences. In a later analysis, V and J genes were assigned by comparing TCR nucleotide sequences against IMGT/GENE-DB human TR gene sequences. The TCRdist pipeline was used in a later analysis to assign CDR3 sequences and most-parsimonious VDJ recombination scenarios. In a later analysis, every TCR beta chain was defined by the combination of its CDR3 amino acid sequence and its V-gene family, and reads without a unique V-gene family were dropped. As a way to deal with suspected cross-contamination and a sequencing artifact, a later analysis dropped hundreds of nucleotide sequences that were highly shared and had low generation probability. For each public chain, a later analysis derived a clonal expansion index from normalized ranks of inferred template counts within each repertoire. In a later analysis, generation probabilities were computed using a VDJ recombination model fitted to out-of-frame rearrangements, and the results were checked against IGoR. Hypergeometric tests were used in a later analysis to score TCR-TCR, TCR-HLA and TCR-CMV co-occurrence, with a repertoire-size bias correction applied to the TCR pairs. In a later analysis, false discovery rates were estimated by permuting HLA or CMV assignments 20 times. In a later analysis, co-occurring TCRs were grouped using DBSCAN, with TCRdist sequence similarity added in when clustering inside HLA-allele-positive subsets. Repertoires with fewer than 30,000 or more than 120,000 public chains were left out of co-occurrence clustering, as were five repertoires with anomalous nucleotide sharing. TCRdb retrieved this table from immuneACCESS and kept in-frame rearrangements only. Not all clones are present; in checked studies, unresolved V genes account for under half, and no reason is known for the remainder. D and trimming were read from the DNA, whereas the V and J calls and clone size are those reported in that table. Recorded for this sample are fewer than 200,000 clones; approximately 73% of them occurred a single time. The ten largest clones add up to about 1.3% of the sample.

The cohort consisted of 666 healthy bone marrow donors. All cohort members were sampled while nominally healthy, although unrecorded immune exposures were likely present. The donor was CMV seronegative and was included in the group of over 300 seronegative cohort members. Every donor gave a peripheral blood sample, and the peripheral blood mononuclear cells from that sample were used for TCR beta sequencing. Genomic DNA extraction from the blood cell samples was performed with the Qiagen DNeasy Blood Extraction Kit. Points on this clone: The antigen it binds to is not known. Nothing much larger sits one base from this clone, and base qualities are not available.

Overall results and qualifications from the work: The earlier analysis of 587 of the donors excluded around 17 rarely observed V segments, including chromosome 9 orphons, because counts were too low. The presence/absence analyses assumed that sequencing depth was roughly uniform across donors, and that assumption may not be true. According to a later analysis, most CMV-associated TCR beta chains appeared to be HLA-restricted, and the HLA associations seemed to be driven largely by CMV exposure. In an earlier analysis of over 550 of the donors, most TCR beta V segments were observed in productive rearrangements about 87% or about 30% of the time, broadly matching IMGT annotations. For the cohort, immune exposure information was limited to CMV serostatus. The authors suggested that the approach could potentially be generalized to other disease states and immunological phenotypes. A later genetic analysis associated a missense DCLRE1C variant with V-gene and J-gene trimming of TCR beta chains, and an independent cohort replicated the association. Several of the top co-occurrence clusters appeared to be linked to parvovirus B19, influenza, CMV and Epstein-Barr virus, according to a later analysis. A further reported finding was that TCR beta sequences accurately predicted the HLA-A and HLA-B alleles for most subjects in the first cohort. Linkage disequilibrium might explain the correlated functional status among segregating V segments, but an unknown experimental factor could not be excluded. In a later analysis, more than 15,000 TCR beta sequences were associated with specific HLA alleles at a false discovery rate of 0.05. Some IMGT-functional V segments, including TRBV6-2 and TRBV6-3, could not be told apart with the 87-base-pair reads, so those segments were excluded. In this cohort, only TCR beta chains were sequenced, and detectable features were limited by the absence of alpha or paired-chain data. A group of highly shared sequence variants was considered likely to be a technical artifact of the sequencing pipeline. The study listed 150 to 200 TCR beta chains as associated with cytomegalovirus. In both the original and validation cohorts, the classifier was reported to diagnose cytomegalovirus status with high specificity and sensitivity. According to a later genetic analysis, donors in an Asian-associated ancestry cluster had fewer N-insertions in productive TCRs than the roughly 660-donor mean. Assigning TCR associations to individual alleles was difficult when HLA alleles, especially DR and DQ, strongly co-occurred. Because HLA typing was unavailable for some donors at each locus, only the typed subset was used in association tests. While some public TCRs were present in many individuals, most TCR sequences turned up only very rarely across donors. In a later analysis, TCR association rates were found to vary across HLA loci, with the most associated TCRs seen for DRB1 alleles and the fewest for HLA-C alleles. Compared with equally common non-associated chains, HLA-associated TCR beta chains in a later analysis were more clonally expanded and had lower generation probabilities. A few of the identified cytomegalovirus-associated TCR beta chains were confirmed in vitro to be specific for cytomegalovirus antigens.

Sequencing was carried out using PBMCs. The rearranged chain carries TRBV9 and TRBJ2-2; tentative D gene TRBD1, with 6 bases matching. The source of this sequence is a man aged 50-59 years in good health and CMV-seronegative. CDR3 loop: CASSVTDRPNTGELFF. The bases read TGTGCCAGCAGCGTTACCGACAGGCCCAACACCGGGGAGCTGTTTTTT.